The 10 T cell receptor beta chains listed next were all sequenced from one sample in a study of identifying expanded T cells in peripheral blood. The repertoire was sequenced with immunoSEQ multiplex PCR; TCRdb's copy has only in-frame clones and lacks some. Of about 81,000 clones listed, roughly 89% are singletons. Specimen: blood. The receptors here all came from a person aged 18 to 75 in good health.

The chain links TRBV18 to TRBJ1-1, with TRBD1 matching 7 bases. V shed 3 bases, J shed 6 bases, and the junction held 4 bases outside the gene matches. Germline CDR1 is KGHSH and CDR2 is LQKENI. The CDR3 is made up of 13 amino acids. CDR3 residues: CASSPGTDSEAFF. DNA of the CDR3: TGTGCCAGCTCACCCGGGACAGACTCTGAAGCTTTCTTT.

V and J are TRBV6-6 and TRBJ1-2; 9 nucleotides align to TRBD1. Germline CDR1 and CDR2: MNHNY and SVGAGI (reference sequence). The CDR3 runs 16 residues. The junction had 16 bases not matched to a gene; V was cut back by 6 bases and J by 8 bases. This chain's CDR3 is CASRLTSDRGGSGYTF. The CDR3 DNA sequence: TGTGCCAGCAGATTGACCTCGGACAGGGGCGGGAGCGGCTACACCTTC.

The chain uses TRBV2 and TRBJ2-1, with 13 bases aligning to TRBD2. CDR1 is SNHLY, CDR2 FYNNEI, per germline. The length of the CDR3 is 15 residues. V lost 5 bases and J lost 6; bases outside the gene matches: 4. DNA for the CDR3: TGTGCCAGCAGTCTTGGACTAGCGGGGGCCAATGAGCAGTTCTTC. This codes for CASSLGLAGANEQFF.

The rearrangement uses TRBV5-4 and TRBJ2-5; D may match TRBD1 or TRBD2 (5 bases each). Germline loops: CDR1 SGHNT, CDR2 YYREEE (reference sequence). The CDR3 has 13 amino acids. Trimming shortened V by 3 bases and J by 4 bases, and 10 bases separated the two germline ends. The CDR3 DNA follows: TGTGCCAGCAGCTCCCGGGACGGAGAGACCCAGTACTTC. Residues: CASSSRDGETQYF.

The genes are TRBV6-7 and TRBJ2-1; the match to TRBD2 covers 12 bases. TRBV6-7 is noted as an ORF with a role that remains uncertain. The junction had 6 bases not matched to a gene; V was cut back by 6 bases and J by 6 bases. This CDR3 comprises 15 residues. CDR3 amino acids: CASRKLAGGGNEQFF. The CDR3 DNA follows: TGTGCCAGCAGAAAACTAGCGGGAGGTGGCAATGAGCAGTTCTTC.

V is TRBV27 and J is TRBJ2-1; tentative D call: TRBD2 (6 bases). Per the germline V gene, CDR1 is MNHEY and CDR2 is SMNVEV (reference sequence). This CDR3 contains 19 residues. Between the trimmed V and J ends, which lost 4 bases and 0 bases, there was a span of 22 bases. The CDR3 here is CASSSLPLGAGSSYNEQFF. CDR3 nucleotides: TGTGCCAGCAGTTCCCTGCCCCTCGGAGCGGGCAGCTCCTACAATGAGCAGTTCTTC.

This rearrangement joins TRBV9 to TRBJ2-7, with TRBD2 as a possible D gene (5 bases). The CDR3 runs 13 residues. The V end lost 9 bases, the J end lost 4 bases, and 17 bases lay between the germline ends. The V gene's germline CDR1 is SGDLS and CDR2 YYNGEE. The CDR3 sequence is CANPRGFAYEQYF. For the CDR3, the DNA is TGTGCCAACCCAAGAGGGTTTGCGTACGAGCAGTACTTC. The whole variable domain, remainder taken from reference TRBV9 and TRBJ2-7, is DSGVTQTPKHLITATGQRVTLRCSPRSGDLSVYWYQQSLDQGLQFLIQYYNGEERAKGNILERFSAQQFPDLHSELNLSSLELGDSALYFCANPRGFAYEQYFGPGTRLTVT.

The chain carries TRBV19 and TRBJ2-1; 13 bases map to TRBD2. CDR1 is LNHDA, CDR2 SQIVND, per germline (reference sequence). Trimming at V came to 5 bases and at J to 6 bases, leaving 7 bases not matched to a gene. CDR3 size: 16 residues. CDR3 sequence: CASSPLTSGRINEQFF. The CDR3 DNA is TGTGCCAGTAGTCCTTTGACTAGCGGGAGGATCAATGAGCAGTTCTTC.

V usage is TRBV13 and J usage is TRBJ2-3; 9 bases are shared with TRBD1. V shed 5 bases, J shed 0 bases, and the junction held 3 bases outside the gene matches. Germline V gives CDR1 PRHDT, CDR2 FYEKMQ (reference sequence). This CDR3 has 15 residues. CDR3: CASSETGGSTDTQYF. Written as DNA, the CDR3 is TGTGCCAGCAGCGAGACAGGGGGTAGCACAGATACGCAGTATTTT.

CDR3: CASSRTSGSSYNEQFF. In DNA form, the CDR3 reads TGTGCCAGCAGCCGGACTAGCGGTAGTTCCTACAATGAGCAGTTCTTC. The chain joins TRBV7-3 to TRBJ2-1, with 10 bases identical to TRBD2. CDR1 SGHTA and CDR2 FQGTGA come from the germline V gene. The CDR3 has 16 residues. The V and J ends lost 5 bases and 1 base, in that order; junction bases with no gene match: 5.